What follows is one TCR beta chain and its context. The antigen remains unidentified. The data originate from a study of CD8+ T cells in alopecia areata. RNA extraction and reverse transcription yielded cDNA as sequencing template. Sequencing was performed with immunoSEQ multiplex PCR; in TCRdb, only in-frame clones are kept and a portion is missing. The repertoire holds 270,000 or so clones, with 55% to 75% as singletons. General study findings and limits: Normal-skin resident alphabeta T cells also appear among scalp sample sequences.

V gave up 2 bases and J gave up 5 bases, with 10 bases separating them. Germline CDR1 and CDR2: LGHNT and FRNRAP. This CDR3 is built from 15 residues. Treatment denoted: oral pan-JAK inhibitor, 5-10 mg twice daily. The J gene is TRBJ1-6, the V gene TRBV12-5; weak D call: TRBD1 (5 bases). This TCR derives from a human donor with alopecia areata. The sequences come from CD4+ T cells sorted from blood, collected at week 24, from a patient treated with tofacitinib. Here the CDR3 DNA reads TGTGCTAGTGGTTTGTCAGGGTTCGATAATTCACCCCTCCACTTT. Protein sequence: CASGLSGFDNSPLHF.